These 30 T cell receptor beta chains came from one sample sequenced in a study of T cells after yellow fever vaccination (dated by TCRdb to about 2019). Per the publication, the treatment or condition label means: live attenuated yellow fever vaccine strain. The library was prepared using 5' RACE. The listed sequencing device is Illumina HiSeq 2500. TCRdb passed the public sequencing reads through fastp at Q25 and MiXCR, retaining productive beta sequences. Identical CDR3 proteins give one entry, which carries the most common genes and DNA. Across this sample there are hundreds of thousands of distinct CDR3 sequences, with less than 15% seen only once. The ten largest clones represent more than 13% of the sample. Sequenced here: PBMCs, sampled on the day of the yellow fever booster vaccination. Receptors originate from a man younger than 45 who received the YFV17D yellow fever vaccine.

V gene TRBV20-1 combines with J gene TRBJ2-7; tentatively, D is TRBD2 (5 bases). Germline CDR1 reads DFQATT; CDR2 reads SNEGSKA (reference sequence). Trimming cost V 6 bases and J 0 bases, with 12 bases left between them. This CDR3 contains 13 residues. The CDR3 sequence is CSALGGFSYEQYF. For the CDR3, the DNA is TGCAGTGCCTTGGGCGGGTTCTCCTACGAGCAGTACTTC.

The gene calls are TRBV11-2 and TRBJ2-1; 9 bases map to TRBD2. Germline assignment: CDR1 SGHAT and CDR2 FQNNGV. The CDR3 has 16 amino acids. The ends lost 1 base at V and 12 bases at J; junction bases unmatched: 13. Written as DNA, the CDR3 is TGTGCCAGCAGCTTAGCTGGGACTAGCCCCAGTTTGGGGCAGTTCTTC. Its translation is CASSLAGTSPSLGQFF.

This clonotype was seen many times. CDR3 in amino acids: CASSPLGANYGYTF. The DNA for the CDR3 is TGTGCCAGCAGCCCTTTGGGGGCCAACTATGGCTACACCTTC. V is TRBV6-2 or TRBV6-3 and J is TRBJ1-2, with D perhaps TRBD1 (6 bases). The CDR3 consists of 14 residues. Germline loops: CDR1 MNHEY, CDR2 SVGEGT. Trimming removed 6 bases from V and 2 bases from J, with 13 bases in between.

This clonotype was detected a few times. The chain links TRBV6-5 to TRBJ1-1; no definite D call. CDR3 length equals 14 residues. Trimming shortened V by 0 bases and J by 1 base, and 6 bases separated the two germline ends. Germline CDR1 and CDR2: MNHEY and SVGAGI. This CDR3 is CASSYSTRNTEAFF. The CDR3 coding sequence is TGTGCCAGCAGTTACTCGACCAGGAACACTGAAGCTTTCTTT.

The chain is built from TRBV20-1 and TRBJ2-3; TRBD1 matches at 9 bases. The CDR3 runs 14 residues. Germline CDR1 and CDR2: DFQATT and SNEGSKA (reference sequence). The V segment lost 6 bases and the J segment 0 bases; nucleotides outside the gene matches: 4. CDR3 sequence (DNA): TGCAGTGCCGGGACAGGGAGGAGCACAGATACGCAGTATTTT. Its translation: CSAGTGRSTDTQYF.

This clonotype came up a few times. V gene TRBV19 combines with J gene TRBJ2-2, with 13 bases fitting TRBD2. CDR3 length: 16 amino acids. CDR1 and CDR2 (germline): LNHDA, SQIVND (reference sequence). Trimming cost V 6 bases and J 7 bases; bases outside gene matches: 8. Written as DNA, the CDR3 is TGTGCCAGTAGCCAGAGGACTAGCGGGAGCGGCGGGGAGCTGTTTTTT. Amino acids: CASSQRTSGSGGELFF.

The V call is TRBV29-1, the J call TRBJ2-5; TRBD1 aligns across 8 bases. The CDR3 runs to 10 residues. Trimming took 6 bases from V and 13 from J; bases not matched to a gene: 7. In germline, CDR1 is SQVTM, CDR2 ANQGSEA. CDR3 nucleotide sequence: TGCAGCGTGGAACAGGGGGAACCGTACTTC. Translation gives CSVEQGEPYF.

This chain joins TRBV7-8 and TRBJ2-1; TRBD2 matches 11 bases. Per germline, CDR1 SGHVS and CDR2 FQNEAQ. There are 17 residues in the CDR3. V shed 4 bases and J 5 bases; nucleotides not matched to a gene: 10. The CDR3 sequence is CASSSYSGTSGHNEQFF. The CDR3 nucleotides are TGTGCCAGCAGCTCCTACTCCGGGACTAGCGGTCACAATGAGCAGTTCTTC. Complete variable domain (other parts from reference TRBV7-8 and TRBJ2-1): GAGVSQSPRYKVAKRGQDVALRCDPISGHVSLFWYQQALGQGPEFLTYFQNEAQLDKSGLPSDRFFAERPEGSVSTLKIQRTQQEDSAVYLCASSSYSGTSGHNEQFFGPGTRLTVL.

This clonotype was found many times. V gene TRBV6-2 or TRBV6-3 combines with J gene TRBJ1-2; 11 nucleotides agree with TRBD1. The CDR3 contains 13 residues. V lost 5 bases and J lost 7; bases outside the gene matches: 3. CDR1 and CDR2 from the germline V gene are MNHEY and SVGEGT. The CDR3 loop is CASSLGQGAGYTF. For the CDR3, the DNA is TGTGCCAGCAGTCTTGGACAGGGGGCTGGCTACACCTTC.

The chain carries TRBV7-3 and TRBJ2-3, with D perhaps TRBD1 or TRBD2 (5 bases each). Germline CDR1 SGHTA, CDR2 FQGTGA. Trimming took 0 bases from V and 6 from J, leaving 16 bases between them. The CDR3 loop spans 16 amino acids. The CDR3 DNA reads TGTGCCAGCAGCTTAACGGGACCACATGGAGCGGATACGCAGTATTTT. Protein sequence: CASSLTGPHGADTQYF.

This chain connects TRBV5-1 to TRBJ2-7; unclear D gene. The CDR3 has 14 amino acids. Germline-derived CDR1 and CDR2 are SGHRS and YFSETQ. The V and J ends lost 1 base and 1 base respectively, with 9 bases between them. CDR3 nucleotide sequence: TGCGCCAGCAGCTTGCGGGTCTCTTCCTACGAGCAGTACTTC. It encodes CASSLRVSSYEQYF.

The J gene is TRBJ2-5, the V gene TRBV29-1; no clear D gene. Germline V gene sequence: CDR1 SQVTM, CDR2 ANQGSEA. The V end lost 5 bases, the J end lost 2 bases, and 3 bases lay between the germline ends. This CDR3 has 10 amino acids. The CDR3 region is CSVKQETQYF. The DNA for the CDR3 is TGCAGCGTTAAACAAGAGACCCAGTACTTC.

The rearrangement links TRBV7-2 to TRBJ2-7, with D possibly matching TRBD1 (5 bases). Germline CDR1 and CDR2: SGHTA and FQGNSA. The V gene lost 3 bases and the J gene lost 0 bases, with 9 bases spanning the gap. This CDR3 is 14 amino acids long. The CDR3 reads CASSFRDSSYEQYF. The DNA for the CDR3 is TGTGCCAGCAGCTTCCGAGACAGCTCCTACGAGCAGTACTTC.

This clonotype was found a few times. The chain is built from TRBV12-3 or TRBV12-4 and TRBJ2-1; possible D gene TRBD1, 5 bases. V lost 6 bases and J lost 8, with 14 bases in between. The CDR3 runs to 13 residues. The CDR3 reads CASSPLAQDEQFF. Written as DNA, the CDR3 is TGTGCCAGCAGCCCTTTAGCACAGGATGAGCAGTTCTTC.

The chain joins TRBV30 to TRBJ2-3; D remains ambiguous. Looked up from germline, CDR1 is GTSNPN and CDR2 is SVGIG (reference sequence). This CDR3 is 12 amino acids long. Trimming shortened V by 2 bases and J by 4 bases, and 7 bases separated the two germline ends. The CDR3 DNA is TGTGCCTGGAGTCCCCGATCAGATACGCAGTATTTT. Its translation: CAWSPRSDTQYF.

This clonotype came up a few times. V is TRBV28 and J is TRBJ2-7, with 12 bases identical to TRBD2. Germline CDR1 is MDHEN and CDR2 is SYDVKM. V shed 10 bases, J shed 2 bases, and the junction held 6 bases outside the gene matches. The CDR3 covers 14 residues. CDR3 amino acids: CAIQTSGSAYEQYF. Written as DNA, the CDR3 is TGTGCCATCCAGACTAGCGGGAGTGCCTACGAGCAGTACTTC.

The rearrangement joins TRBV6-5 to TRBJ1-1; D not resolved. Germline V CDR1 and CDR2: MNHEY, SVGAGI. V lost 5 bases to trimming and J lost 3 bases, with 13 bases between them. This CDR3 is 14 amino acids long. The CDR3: CASSIQRSYTEAFF. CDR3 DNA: TGTGCCAGCAGTATACAAAGGTCGTACACTGAAGCTTTCTTT.

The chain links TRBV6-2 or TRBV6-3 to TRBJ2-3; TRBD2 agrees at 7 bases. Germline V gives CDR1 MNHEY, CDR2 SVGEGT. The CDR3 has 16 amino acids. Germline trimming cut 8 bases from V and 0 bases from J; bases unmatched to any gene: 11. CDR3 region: CASGPGLPHSTDTQYF. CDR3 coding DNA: TGTGCCAGCGGACCGGGACTACCCCATAGCACAGATACGCAGTATTTT.

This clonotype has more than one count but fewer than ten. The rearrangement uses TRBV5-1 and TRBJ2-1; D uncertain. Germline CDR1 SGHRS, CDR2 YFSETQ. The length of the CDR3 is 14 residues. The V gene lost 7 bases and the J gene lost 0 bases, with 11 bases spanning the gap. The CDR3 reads CASAPANSYNEQFF. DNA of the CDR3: TGCGCCAGCGCCCCAGCGAACTCCTACAATGAGCAGTTCTTC.

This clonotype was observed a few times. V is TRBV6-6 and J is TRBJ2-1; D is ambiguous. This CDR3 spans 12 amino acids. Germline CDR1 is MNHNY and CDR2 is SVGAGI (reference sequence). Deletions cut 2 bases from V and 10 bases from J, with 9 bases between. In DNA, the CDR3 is TGTGCCAGCAGTTACACCAAGGGAGAGCAGTTCTTC. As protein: CASSYTKGEQFF.

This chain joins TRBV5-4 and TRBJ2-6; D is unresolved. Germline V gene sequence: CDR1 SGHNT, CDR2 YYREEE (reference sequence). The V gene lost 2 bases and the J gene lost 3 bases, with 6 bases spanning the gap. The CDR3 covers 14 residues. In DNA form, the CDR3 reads TGTGCCAGCAGCTTTTTAGATGGGGCCAACGTCCTGACTTTC. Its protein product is CASSFLDGANVLTF.

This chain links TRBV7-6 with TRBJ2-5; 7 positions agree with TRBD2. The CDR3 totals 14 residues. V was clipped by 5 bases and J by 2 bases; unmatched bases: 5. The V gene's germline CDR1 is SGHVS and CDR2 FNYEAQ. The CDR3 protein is CASSHWGLQETQYF. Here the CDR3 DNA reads TGTGCCAGCAGCCACTGGGGACTACAAGAGACCCAGTACTTC.

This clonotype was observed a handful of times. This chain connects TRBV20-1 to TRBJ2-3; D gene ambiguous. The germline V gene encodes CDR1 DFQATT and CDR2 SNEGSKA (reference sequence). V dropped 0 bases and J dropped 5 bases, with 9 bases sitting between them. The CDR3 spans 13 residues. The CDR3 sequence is CSAREVVRDTQYF. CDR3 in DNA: TGCAGTGCTAGAGAGGTAGTACGAGATACGCAGTATTTT.

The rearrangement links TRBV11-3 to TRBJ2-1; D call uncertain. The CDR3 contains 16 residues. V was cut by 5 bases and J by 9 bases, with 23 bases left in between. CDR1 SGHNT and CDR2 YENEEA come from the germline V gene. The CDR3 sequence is CASSPPGVASFGEQFF. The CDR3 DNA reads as TGTGCCAGCAGCCCCCCCGGAGTAGCTTCGTTCGGTGAGCAGTTCTTC.

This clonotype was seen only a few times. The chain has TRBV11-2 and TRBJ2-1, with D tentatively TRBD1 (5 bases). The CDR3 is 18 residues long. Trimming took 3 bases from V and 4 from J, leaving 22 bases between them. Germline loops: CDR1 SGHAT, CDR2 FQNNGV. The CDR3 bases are TGTGCCAGCAGCTTTACGATGGGGCGCAAACCAACTTACAATGAGCAGTTCTTC. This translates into CASSFTMGRKPTYNEQFF. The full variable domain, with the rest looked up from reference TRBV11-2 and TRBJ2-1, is EAGVAQSPRYKIIEKRQSVAFWCNPISGHATLYWYQQILGQGPKLLIQFQNNGVVDDSQLPKDRFSAERLKGVDSTLKIQPAKLEDSAVYLCASSFTMGRKPTYNEQFFGPGTRLTVL.

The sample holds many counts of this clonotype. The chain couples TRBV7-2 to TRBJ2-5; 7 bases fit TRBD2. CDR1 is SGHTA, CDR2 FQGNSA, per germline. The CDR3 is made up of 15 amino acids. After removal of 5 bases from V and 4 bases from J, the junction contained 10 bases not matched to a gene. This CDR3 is CASSPGGMARETQYF. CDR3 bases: TGTGCCAGCAGCCCCGGGGGGATGGCGCGAGAGACCCAGTACTTC.

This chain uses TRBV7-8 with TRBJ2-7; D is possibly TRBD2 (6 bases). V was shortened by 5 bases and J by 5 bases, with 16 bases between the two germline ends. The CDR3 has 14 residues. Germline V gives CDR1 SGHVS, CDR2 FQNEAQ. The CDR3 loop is CASSPSSGRNEQYF. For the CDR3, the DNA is TGTGCCAGCAGCCCCAGTTCGGGGAGGAACGAGCAGTACTTC.

CDR3 sequence reads: CASSYSTGQVHEQYF. The DNA of the CDR3 is TGTGCCAGCAGTTACTCGACAGGGCAGGTCCACGAGCAGTACTTC. This rearrangement joins TRBV6-5 to TRBJ2-7, with 7 bases identical to TRBD1. Germline lookup yields CDR1 MNHEY and CDR2 SVGAGI. J was trimmed by 5 bases and V by 0 bases; bases with no gene match: 7. The CDR3 has 15 amino acids.

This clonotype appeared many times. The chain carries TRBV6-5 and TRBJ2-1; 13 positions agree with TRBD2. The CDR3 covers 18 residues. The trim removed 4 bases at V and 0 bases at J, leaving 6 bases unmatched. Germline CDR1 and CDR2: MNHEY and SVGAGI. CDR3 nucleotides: TGTGCCAGCAGTTCCGGGACTAGCGGGAAGAGCTCCTACAATGAGCAGTTCTTC. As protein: CASSSGTSGKSSYNEQFF.

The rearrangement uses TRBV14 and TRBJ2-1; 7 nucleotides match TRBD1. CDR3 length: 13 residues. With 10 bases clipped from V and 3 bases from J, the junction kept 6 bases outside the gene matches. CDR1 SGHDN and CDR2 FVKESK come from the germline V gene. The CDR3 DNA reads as TGTGCCACAGGGGGAACGCACTACAATGAGCAGTTCTTC. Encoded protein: CATGGTHYNEQFF.